This TCR beta chain was captured by sequencing in a study of control samples from healthy donors and cancer patients. Sequenced by immunoSEQ multiplex PCR; TCRdb stores in-frame clones only, minus some. The sample consists of about 150,000 clones, roughly 93% of them appearing once. V was trimmed by 0 bases and J by 2 bases, leaving 8 bases between them. Germline V gene sequence: CDR1 SGDLS, CDR2 YYNGEE. The CDR3 has 15 residues. This sequence joins TRBV9 and TRBJ2-2; D is possibly TRBD2 (5 bases). Source material: blood. This TCR was sampled from a man aged 45-60 years in good health. The CDR3 sequence: CASSVVGSNTGELFF. CDR3 DNA sequence: TGTGCCAGCAGCGTAGTAGGGAGCAACACCGGGGAGCTGTTTTTT. The full variable domain, with the rest looked up from reference TRBV9 and TRBJ2-2, is DSGVTQTPKHLITATGQRVTLRCSPRSGDLSVYWYQQSLDQGLQFLIQYYNGEERAKGNILERFSAQQFPDLHSELNLSSLELGDSALYFCASSVVGSNTGELFFGEGSRLTVL.